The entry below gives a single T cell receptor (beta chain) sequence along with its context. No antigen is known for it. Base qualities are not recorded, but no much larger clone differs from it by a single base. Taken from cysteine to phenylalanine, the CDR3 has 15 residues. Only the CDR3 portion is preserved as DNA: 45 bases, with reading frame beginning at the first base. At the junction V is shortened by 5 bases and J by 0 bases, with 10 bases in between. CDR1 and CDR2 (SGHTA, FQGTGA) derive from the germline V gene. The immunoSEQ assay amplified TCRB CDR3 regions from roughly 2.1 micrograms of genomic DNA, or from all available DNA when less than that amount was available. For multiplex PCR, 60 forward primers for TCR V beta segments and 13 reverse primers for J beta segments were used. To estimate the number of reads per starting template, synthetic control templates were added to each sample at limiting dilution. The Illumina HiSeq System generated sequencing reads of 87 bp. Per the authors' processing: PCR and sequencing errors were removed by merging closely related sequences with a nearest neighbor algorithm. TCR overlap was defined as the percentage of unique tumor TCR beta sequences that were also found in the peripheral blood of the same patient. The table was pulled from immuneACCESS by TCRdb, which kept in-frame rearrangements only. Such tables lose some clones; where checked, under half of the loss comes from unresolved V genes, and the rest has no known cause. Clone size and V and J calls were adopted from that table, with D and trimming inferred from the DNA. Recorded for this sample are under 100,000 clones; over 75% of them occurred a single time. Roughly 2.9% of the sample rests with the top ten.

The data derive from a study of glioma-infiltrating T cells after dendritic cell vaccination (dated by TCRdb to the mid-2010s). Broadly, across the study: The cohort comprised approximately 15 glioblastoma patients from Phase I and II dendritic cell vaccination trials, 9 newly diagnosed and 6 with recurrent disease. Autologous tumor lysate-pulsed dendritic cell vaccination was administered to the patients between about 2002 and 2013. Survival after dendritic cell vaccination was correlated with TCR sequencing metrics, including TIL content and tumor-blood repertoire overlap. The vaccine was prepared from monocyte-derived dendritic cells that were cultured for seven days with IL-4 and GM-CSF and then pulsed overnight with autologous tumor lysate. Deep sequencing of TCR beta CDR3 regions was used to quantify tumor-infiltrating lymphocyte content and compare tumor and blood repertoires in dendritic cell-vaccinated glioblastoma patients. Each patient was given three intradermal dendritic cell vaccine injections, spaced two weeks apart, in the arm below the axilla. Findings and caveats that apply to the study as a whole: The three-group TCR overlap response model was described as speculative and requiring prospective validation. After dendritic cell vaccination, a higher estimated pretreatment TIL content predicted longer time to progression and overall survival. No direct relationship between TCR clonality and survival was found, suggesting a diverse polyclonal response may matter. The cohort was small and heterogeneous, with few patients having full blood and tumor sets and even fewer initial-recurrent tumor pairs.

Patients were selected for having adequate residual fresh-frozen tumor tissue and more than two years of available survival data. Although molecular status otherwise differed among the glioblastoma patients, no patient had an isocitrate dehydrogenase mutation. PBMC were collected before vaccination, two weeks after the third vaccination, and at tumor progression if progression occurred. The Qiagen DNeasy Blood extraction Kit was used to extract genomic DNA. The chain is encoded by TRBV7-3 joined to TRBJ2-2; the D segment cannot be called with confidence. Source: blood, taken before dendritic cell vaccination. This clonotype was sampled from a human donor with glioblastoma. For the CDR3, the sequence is CASSPTAANTGELFF. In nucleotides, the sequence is TGTGCCAGCAGCCCCACAGCCGCGAACACCGGGGAGCTGTTTTTT. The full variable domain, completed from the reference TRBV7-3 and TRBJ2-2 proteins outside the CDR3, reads GAGVSQTPSNKVTEKGKYVELRCDPISGHTALYWYRQSLGQGPEFLIYFQGTGAADDSGLPNDRFFAVRPEGSVSTLKIQRTERGDSAVYLCASSPTAANTGELFFGEGSRLTVL.